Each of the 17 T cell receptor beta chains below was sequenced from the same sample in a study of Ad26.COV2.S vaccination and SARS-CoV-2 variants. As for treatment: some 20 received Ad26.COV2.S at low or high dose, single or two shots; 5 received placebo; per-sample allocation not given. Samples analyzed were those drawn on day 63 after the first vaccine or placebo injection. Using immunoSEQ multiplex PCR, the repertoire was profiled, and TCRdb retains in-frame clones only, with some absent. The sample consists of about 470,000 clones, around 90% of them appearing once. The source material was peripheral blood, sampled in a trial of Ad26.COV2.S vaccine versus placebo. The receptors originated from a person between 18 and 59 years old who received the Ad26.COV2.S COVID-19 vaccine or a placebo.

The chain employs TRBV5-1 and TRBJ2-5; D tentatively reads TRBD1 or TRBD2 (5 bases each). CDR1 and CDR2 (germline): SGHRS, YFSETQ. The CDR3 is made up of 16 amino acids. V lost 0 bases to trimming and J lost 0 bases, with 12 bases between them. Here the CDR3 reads CASSLGGAKYQETQYF. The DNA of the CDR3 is TGCGCCAGCAGCTTGGGAGGGGCTAAGTACCAAGAGACCCAGTACTTC.

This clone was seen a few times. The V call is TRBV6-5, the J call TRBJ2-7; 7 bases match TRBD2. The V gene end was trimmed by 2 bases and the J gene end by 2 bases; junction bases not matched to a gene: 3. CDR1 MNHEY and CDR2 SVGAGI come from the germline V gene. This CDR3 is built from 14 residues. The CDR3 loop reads CASSYIAGAYEQYF. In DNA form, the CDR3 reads TGTGCCAGCAGTTACATAGCGGGTGCCTACGAGCAGTACTTC.

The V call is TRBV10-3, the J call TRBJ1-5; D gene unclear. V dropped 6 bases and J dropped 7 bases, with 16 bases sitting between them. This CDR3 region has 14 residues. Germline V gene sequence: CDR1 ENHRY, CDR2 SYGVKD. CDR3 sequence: CAISLGRSEQPQHF. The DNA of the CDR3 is TGTGCCATCAGCCTAGGACGGTCCGAACAGCCCCAGCATTTT.

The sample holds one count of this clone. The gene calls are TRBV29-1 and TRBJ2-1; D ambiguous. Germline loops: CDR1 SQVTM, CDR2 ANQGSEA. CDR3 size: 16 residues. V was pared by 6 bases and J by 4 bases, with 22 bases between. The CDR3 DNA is TGCAGCGTAACCCCGATCGTGGGCAGGTTATACAATGAGCAGTTCTTC. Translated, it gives CSVTPIVGRLYNEQFF.

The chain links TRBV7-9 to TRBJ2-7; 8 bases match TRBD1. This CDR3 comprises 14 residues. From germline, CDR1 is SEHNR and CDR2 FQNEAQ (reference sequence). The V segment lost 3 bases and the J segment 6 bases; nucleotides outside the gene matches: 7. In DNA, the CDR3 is TGTGCCAGCAGCTTGCCGGGACAGGTTTTCGAGCAGTACTTC. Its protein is CASSLPGQVFEQYF.

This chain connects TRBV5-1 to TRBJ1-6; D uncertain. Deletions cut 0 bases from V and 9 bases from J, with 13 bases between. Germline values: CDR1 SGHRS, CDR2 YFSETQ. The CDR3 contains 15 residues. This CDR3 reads CASSLGPSSTSPLHF. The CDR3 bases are TGCGCCAGCAGCTTGGGTCCCTCCTCTACTTCACCCCTCCACTTT. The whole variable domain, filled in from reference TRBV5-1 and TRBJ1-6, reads KAGVTQTPRYLIKTRGQQVTLSCSPISGHRSVSWYQQTPGQGLQFLFEYFSETQRNKGNFPGRFSGRQFSNSRSEMNVSTLELGDSALYLCASSLGPSSTSPLHFGNGTRLTVT.

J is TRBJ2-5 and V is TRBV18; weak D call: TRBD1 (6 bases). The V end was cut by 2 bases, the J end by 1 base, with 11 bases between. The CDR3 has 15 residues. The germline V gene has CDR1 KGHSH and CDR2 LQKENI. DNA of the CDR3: TGTGCCAGCTCACCAAATACAGGGACCCAAGAGACCCAGTACTTC. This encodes CASSPNTGTQETQYF.

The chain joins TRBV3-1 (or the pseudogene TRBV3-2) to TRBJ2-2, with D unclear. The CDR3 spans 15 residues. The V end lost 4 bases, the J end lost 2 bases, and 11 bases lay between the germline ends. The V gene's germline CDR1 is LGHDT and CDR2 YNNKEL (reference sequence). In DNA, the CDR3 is TGTGCCAGCAGCCGATTCAAGGTTAACACCGGGGAGCTGTTTTTT. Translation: CASSRFKVNTGELFF.

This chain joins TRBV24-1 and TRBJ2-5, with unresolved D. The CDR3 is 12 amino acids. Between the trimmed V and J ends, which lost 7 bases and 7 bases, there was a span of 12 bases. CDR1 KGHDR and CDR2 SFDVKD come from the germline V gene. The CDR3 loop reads CATSSGWGTQYF. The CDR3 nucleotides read TGTGCCACCAGCTCCGGGTGGGGGACCCAGTACTTC.

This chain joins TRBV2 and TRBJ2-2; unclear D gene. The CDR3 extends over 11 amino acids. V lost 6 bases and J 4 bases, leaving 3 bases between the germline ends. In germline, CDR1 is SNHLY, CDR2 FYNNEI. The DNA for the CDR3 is TGTGCCAGCAGGGGCACCGGGGAGCTGTTTTTT. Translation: CASRGTGELFF.

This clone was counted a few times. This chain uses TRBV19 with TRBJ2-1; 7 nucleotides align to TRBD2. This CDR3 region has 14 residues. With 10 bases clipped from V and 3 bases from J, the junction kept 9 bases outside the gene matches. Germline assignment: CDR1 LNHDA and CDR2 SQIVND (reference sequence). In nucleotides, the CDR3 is TGTGCCACCAGCTGGGGCGGGAGCTACAATGAGCAGTTCTTC. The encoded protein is CATSWGGSYNEQFF.

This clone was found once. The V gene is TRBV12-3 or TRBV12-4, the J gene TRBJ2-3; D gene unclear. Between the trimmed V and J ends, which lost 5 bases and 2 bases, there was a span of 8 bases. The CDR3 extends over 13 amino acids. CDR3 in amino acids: CASSHRPTDTQYF. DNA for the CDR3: TGTGCCAGCAGTCATCGACCCACAGATACGCAGTATTTT.

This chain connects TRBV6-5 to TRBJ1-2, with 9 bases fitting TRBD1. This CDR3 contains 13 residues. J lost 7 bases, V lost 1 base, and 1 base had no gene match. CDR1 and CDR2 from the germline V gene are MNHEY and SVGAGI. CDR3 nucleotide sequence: TGTGCCAGCAGTTACTTACAGGGGGCTGGCTACACCTTC. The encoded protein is CASSYLQGAGYTF.

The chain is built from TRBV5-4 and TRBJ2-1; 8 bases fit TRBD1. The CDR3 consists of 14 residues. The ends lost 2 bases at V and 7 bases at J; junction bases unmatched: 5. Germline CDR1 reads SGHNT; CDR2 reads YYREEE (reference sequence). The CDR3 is CASSFYRGWNEQFF. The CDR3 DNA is TGTGCCAGCAGCTTTTACAGGGGGTGGAATGAGCAGTTCTTC. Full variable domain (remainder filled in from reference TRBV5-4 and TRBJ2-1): ETGVTQSPTHLIKTRGQQVTLRCSSQSGHNTVSWYQQALGQGPQFIFQYYREEENGRGNFPPRFSGLQFPNYSSELNVNALELDDSALYLCASSFYRGWNEQFFGPGTRLTVL.

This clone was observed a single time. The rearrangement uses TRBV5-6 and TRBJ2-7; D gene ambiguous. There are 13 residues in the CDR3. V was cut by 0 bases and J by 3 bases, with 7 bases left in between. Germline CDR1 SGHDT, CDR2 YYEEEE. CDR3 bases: TGTGCCAGCAGCTTGGGGACCCTCTACGAGCAGTACTTC. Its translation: CASSLGTLYEQYF.

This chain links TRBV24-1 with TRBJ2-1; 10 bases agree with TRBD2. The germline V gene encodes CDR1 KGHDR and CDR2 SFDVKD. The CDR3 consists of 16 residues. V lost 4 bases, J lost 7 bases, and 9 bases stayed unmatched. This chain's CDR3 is CATSDRSGRASNEQFF. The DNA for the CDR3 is TGTGCCACCAGTGACCGCAGCGGGAGGGCGAGTAATGAGCAGTTCTTC.

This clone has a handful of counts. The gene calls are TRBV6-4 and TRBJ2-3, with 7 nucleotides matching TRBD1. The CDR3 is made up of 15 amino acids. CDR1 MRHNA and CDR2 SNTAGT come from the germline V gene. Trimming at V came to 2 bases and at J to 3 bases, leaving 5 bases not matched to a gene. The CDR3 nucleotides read TGTGCCAGCAGTGACGGAGAGGGGGCTACAGATACGCAGTATTTT. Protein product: CASSDGEGATDTQYF.